This T cell receptor (beta chain) was documented in a study of long-term antiretroviral therapy in people with HIV. Points from the study as a whole: Relative to control repertoires, HIV repertoires exhibited narrower CDR3 length ranges.

Germline-derived CDR1 and CDR2 are SGHDT and YYEEEE. Between the trimmed V and J ends, which lost 0 bases and 2 bases, there was a span of 8 bases. CDR3 length: 15 amino acids. This clone was recorded once. The target antigen is unknown. Investigators performed immunoSEQ version v3.0 at survey level. For every sample, sequencing targeted about 40,000-50,000 T-cell genomes. The table came from immunoSEQ multiplex PCR; TCRdb's copy has only in-frame clones and leaves some out. Seen here are over 30,000 clones, roughly four fifths observed once, and the top ten hold about 5.9%. The clonotype was recovered from a man between 18 and 29 years old with HIV. The material sequenced was unsorted PBMCs, taken 1 year after starting antiretroviral therapy. The chain carries TRBV5-6 and TRBJ2-2; D is ambiguous. DNA of the CDR3: TGTGCCAGCAGCTTGGGCGGTGATAACACCGGGGAGCTGTTTTTT. Translated: CASSLGGDNTGELFF.